One sample yielded the 18 T cell receptor beta chains listed below, sequenced in a study of T cell responses to AZD1222 COVID-19 vaccine. Only in-frame clones appear in the TCRdb table, and some are missing; sequencing was by immunoSEQ multiplex PCR. The sample shows fewer than 130,000 clones, nearly 90% of them seen only once. The sequenced sample was peripheral blood, obtained 28 days after the second AZD1222 dose. These receptors came from an adult who received the AZD1222 COVID-19 vaccine.

The chain uses TRBV19 and TRBJ2-3; 11 nucleotides match TRBD1. Per germline, CDR1 LNHDA and CDR2 SQIVND (reference sequence). The CDR3 runs 16 residues. J gave up 4 bases and V 2 bases, and 5 bases lay outside the gene matches. CDR3: CASSITPGQGADTQYF. The CDR3 DNA reads as TGTGCCAGTAGTATAACTCCGGGACAGGGGGCAGATACGCAGTATTTT.

The chain links TRBV18 to TRBJ2-2; possible D gene TRBD1, 5 bases. This CDR3 has 17 residues. Between the trimmed V and J ends, which lost 3 bases and 0 bases, there was a span of 14 bases. The germline CDR1 and CDR2 sequences are KGHSH and LQKENI. In DNA form, the CDR3 reads TGTGCCAGCTCACCGGTAAGAAGCAGGGCGAACACCGGGGAGCTGTTTTTT. Translated: CASSPVRSRANTGELFF.

The chain is built from TRBV28 and TRBJ1-2; TRBD1 is a possible D gene (5 bases). Germline CDR1 reads MDHEN; CDR2 reads SYDVKM. CDR3 length: 13 amino acids. V lost 3 bases to trimming and J lost 8 bases, with 13 bases between them. This CDR3 reads CASSFDGGRGYTF. The CDR3 nucleotides are TGTGCCAGCAGTTTCGACGGGGGAAGAGGCTACACCTTC.

In its sample, this clone was seen once. CDR3 region: CASSHAGTSGGSTDTQYF. CDR3 DNA: TGTGCCAGCAGCCACGCCGGGACTAGCGGGGGGAGCACAGATACGCAGTATTTT. This sequence joins TRBV4-2 and TRBJ2-3, with 15 positions matching TRBD2. Per the germline V gene, CDR1 is LGHNA and CDR2 is YNFKEQ. The J segment lost 0 bases and the V segment lost 3 bases, leaving 4 bases of the junction unmatched. The CDR3 totals 18 residues.

The chain has TRBV10-2 and TRBJ1-2; D may be TRBD1 (5 bases). CDR1 is WSHSY and CDR2 is SAAADI in the germline V gene. The CDR3 loop spans 15 amino acids. The germline V and J ends were trimmed by 2 bases and 4 bases, with 14 bases remaining between them. CDR3 loop: CASSERWQGPYGYTF. The CDR3 DNA follows: TGCGCCAGCAGTGAGCGTTGGCAGGGACCCTATGGCTACACCTTC.

The chain recombines TRBV14 with TRBJ2-3, with D unclear. Per germline, CDR1 SGHDN and CDR2 FVKESK. Trimming pared 1 base from V and 8 bases from J, leaving 4 bases between. The CDR3 sequence is 11 residues long. DNA of the CDR3: TGTGCCAGCAGCCAAGGTATTACGCAGTATTTT. This encodes CASSQGITQYF.

V gene TRBV12-5 combines with J gene TRBJ2-3, with 9 bases aligning to TRBD2. The CDR3 sequence is 17 residues long. V dropped 6 bases and J dropped 4; count of bases not matched to a gene: 14. Germline V gene sequence: CDR1 LGHNT, CDR2 FRNRAP. As DNA, the CDR3 is TGTGCTAGTGGCCCTGACTGGACTAGCGAGTCTGCAGATACGCAGTATTTT. Translated: CASGPDWTSESADTQYF.

The CDR3 loop reads CASSLEQLNTGELFF. The CDR3 DNA follows: TGCGCCAGCAGCTTGGAACAGTTGAACACCGGGGAGCTGTTTTTT. The J gene is TRBJ2-2, the V gene TRBV5-1; no clear D. The CDR3 is 15 residues long. Germline lookup yields CDR1 SGHRS and CDR2 YFSETQ. V lost 0 bases and J lost 1, with 7 bases in between.

V is TRBV30 and J is TRBJ1-5; D gene uncertain. Trimming removed 3 bases at V and 0 bases at J, with 6 bases between. From germline, CDR1 is GTSNPN and CDR2 SVGIG (reference sequence). The CDR3 covers 13 residues. The CDR3 DNA reads as TGTGCCTGGAGCCAGATTAGCAATCAGCCCCAGCATTTT. This encodes CAWSQISNQPQHF.

This clone was seen more than once but under ten times. This sequence joins TRBV29-1 and TRBJ2-5; 10 nucleotides agree with TRBD1. This CDR3 spans 14 amino acids. CDR1 and CDR2 (germline): SQVTM, ANQGSEA. CDR3 sequence (DNA): TGCAGTGGCCGTCTCCGGGACAGGGGAGAGACCCAGTACTTC. Translation: CSGRLRDRGETQYF.

The V and J genes are TRBV27 and TRBJ1-1; D gene unclear. The CDR3 is made up of 16 amino acids. From germline, CDR1 is MNHEY and CDR2 SMNVEV (reference sequence). Deletions cut 0 bases from V and 0 bases from J, with 11 bases between. DNA of the CDR3: TGTGCCAGCAGTTTATCGTCGGATGTGGTGAACACTGAAGCTTTCTTT. Translation: CASSLSSDVVNTEAFF.

This clone has more than one count but fewer than ten. V gene TRBV10-3 combines with J gene TRBJ2-6; TRBD1 is a possible D gene (6 bases). Between the trimmed V and J ends, which lost 10 bases and 0 bases, there was a span of 16 bases. This CDR3 region has 16 residues. Germline V gives CDR1 ENHRY, CDR2 SYGVKD. The DNA of the CDR3 is TGTGCCACACAGGGTGCTATTCTCTCTGGGGCCAACGTCCTGACTTTC. Its protein product is CATQGAILSGANVLTF.

This clone was seen just once. The gene calls are TRBV25-1 and TRBJ2-1, with D possibly TRBD1 on 6 matching bases. The CDR3 totals 16 residues. Germline loops: CDR1 MGHDK, CDR2 SYGVNS. The V and J ends lost 6 bases and 2 bases respectively, with 17 bases between them. The CDR3 region has the DNA TGTGCCAGCAGACCGACAGGTTTCGCTACCTACAATGAGCAGTTCTTC. This sequence encodes CASRPTGFATYNEQFF.

This sequence joins TRBV27 and TRBJ2-3; 8 positions match TRBD2. Germline V gene data show CDR1 as MNHEY and CDR2 as SMNVEV (reference sequence). V trimming: 2 bases; J trimming: 3 bases; junction bases outside the gene matches: 4. The CDR3 totals 15 residues. CDR3 in amino acids: CASSLGLAKTDTQYF. DNA for the CDR3: TGTGCCAGCAGTTTAGGACTAGCTAAAACAGATACGCAGTATTTT.

The V call is TRBV12-3 or TRBV12-4, the J call TRBJ1-2; D not resolved. Trimming cost V 7 bases and J 5 bases, with 14 bases left between them. The CDR3 totals 13 residues. Here the CDR3 reads CASMEVQDYGYTF. CDR3 DNA sequence: TGTGCCAGCATGGAGGTCCAGGATTATGGCTACACCTTC.

This clone has more than one count but fewer than ten. This chain joins TRBV6-2 or TRBV6-3 and TRBJ2-1; 11 bases fit TRBD1. Looked up from germline, CDR1 is MNHEY and CDR2 is SVGEGT. V was clipped by 5 bases and J by 7 bases; unmatched bases: 7. The CDR3 consists of 15 residues. Here the CDR3 reads CASSTPGQGGNEQFF. The CDR3 bases are TGTGCCAGCAGTACGCCGGGACAGGGGGGGAATGAGCAGTTCTTC.

The chain uses TRBV25-1 and TRBJ2-3, with 7 nucleotides matching TRBD2. The CDR3 spans 16 residues. V shed 3 bases and J 3 bases; nucleotides not matched to a gene: 9. The germline CDR1 and CDR2 sequences are MGHDK and SYGVNS. The CDR3 spells CASSDPKRGETDTQYF. CDR3 coding DNA: TGTGCCAGCAGTGACCCCAAGCGGGGAGAAACAGATACGCAGTATTTT.

The chain couples TRBV6-6 to TRBJ1-3; no reliable D call. The V gene lost 11 bases and the J gene lost 4 bases, with 15 bases spanning the gap. The CDR3 sequence is 13 residues long. CDR1 and CDR2 from the germline V gene are MNHNY and SVGAGI (reference sequence). CDR3 bases: TGTGCCGCAAGTGGGTTCGGGGGAAACACCATATATTTT. This codes for CAASGFGGNTIYF.